This T cell receptor (beta chain) was captured by sequencing in a study of monozygotic twins with inflammatory bowel disease. Samples each yielded cDNA through eight separate reactions. For both chains, the TCRalpha and TCRbeta cDNA went through two nested PCRs of about 17 and 10 cycles. TCRdb reprocessed the 5' RACE reads, keeping one entry per CDR3 protein, no DNA. The repertoire shows over 200,000 distinct CDR3 sequences; the top ten hold around 1.5%. CDR3 size: 18 residues. A 2.5 ml blood sample was drawn per donor. Investigators pulled total RNA out of whole blood and did not sort T cells. The V gene is TRBV12-3 or TRBV12-4, the J gene TRBJ2-5; TCRdb's D gene call, TRBD2, goes unchecked for lack of DNA. The TCR comes from a human donor with ulcerative colitis or Crohn's disease, or a healthy co-twin of an affected twin (not recorded which). Sequences were obtained from blood. The CDR3 loop is CASSQGTSGGAWGETQYF.